The clone carrying this T cell receptor (beta chain) turned up a few times. Germline CDR1 MNHNY, CDR2 SVGAGI (reference sequence). V gave up 0 bases and J gave up 1 base, with 9 bases separating them. The CDR3 covers 15 residues. These data originate in a study of T cell repertoires in cytomegalovirus infection. TCRdb reprocessed the reads via MiXCR and lists one record per CDR3 protein. The data show about 98,000 distinct CDR3 sequences, about 17% seen once. The sample taken for sequencing was PBMCs. The clonotype originates from a human donor in good health (CMV status not recorded). Some clones in this sample may be carry-over from other donors' samples. The gene calls are TRBV6-6 and TRBJ1-1, with D possibly matching TRBD1 (5 bases). CDR3 sequence reads: CASSYSGGSNTEAFF. In DNA form, the CDR3 reads TGTGCCAGCAGTTACTCGGGGGGTTCGAACACTGAAGCTTTCTTT.